These T cell receptor beta chains were read from a single sample in a study of OX40 agonist ivuxolimab in advanced cancers. Sequencing used immunoSEQ multiplex PCR; TCRdb keeps in-frame clones, though not all of them. The sample has about 77,000 clones, over 70% seen once; the top ten hold more than 0.45%. Sequencing used CD4+ or CD8+ T cells sorted from blood, obtained in a trial of the OX40 agonist ivuxolimab. The source of these receptors is an adult with an advanced solid tumor such as melanoma, head and neck, liver or kidney cancer. Each CDR3 is given with its conserved first and last residue. D genes are given only for firm matches. Not all rows give a size; the values are once, few, many and, for expanded clones, a class.

V: TRBV12-1
size: NA
D: NA
J: TRBJ2-5
CDR3: CASSLEHFLRETQYF
DNA: TGTGCCAGCAGCTTGGAACATTTCCTCAGGGAGACCCAGTACTTC

V: TRBV4-3
size: NA
D: TRBD1
J: TRBJ1-3
CDR3: CASSQQTGDGNTIYF
DNA: TGCGCCAGCAGCCAACAAACAGGGGATGGAAACACCATATATTTT

V: TRBV27
size: NA
D: NA
J: TRBJ2-5
CDR3: CASSSVPGQPQETQYF
DNA: TGTGCCAGCAGTTCCGTCCCGGGACAACCCCAAGAGACCCAGTACTTC

V: TRBV6-5
size: NA
D: NA
J: TRBJ2-1
CDR3: CASSYAQGRSYNEQFF
DNA: TGTGCCAGCAGTTACGCCCAGGGACGTTCGTACAATGAGCAGTTCTTC

V: TRBV4-1
size: NA
D: NA
J: TRBJ1-6
CDR3: CASSQEADSPLHF
DNA: TGCGCCAGCAGCCAAGAGGCCGACTCACCCCTCCACTTT

V: TRBV6-1
size: NA
D: TRBD2
J: TRBJ2-1
CDR3: CASSEALMGLVSGGLNNEQFF
DNA: TGTGCCAGCAGTGAAGCCCTCATGGGGTTAGTTAGCGGGGGCCTTAACAATGAGCAGTTCTTC

V: TRBV19
size: NA
D: NA
J: TRBJ1-1
CDR3: CASSIGGQMNTEAFF
DNA: TGTGCCAGTAGTATAGGCGGACAGATGAACACTGAAGCTTTCTTT

V: TRBV5-8
size: NA
D: NA
J: TRBJ2-3
CDR3: CASSLLGQSTDTQYF
DNA: TGTGCCAGCAGCTTGTTAGGACAGAGCACAGATACGCAGTATTTT

V: TRBV15
size: NA
D: TRBD1
J: TRBJ2-7
CDR3: CATSRDRGPYEQYF
DNA: TGTGCCACCAGCAGAGACAGGGGGCCCTACGAGCAGTACTTC

V: TRBV4-1
size: NA
D: TRBD2
J: TRBJ2-1
CDR3: CASSPRERDGNEQFF
DNA: TGCGCCAGCAGCCCGCGGGAGAGGGATGGCAATGAGCAGTTCTTC

V: TRBV30
size: NA
D: TRBD1
J: TRBJ1-4
CDR3: CAWSRGQKDGKLFF
DNA: TGTGCCTGGAGTCGGGGACAGAAAGACGGAAAACTGTTTTTT

V: TRBV5-4
size: few
D: NA
J: TRBJ1-2
CDR3: CASSRTAGRSYGYTF
DNA: TGTGCCAGCAGCCGCACCGCGGGCCGATCCTATGGCTACACCTTC

V: TRBV5-4
size: NA
D: TRBD2
J: TRBJ2-4
CDR3: CASSPTSVLAKNIQYF
DNA: TGTGCCAGCAGCCCGACTAGCGTCCTAGCCAAAAACATTCAGTACTTC

V: TRBV20-1
size: NA
D: NA
J: TRBJ1-1
CDR3: CSGEMNTEAFF
DNA: TGCAGTGGAGAAATGAACACTGAAGCTTTCTTT

V: TRBV6-5
size: once
D: NA
J: TRBJ1-1
CDR3: CASSPTMGTEAFF
DNA: TGTGCCAGCAGCCCTACCATGGGCACTGAAGCTTTCTTT

V: TRBV27
size: NA
D: TRBD1
J: TRBJ1-1
CDR3: CASLPGTALNTEAFF
DNA: TGTGCCAGCCTCCCCGGGACAGCCCTGAACACTGAAGCTTTCTTT

V: TRBV28
size: NA
D: NA
J: TRBJ1-2
CDR3: CASSLGVLEGYTF
DNA: TGTGCCAGCAGTCTCGGGGTCCTTGAGGGCTACACCTTC

V: TRBV28
size: NA
D: NA
J: TRBJ1-1
CDR3: CASSYQGELEAFF
DNA: TGTGCCAGCAGTTACCAAGGGGAGTTAGAAGCTTTCTTT

V: TRBV27
size: few
D: NA
J: TRBJ1-5
CDR3: CASSLQGGQPQHF
DNA: TGTGCCAGCAGTCTCCAGGGCGGTCAGCCCCAGCATTTT

V: TRBV4-2
size: NA
D: NA
J: TRBJ1-1
CDR3: CASSQDYGGLGTEAFF
DNA: TGTGCCAGCAGCCAAGACTATGGAGGTCTGGGCACTGAAGCTTTCTTT

V: TRBV7-2
size: NA
D: NA
J: TRBJ1-5
CDR3: CASRQGWQPQHF
DNA: TGTGCCAGCAGACAGGGTTGGCAGCCCCAGCATTTT

V: TRBV7-3
size: NA
D: TRBD2
J: TRBJ2-2
CDR3: CATGVLAGGAGELFF
DNA: TGTGCCACCGGGGTGCTAGCGGGAGGGGCCGGGGAGCTGTTTTTT

V: TRBV6-6
size: NA
D: TRBD1
J: TRBJ1-2
CDR3: CASSYSHVTGDYGYTF
DNA: TGTGCCAGCAGTTACTCTCATGTAACAGGGGACTATGGCTACACCTTC

V: TRBV7-2
size: NA
D: TRBD1
J: TRBJ1-1
CDR3: CASSTSTGRGRTEAFF
DNA: TGTGCCAGCAGCACCTCAACGGGCAGGGGGCGTACTGAAGCTTTCTTT

V: TRBV18
size: NA
D: TRBD2
J: TRBJ2-3
CDR3: CASSPPEGRGRNTDTQYF
DNA: TGTGCCAGCTCACCACCGGAAGGTCGCGGGAGAAACACAGATACGCAGTATTTT

V: TRBV5-1
size: NA
D: NA
J: TRBJ2-2
CDR3: CASSLRGETNTGELFF
DNA: TGCGCCAGCAGCTTGAGAGGGGAGACGAACACCGGGGAGCTGTTTTTT

V: TRBV30
size: NA
D: NA
J: TRBJ2-7
CDR3: CAWSVEGYEQYF
DNA: TGTGCCTGGAGTGTGGAGGGCTACGAGCAGTACTTC

V: TRBV27
size: NA
D: NA
J: TRBJ2-2
CDR3: CASSWQWNTGELFF
DNA: TGTGCCAGCAGTTGGCAGTGGAACACCGGGGAGCTGTTTTTT

V: TRBV18
size: NA
D: NA
J: TRBJ2-3
CDR3: CASSPPVAGGTDTQYF
DNA: TGTGCCAGCTCACCACCGGTGGCAGGAGGGACAGATACGCAGTATTTT

V: TRBV28
size: NA
D: NA
J: TRBJ1-5
CDR3: CATIGGGERVNQPQHF
DNA: TGTGCCACCATCGGGGGAGGGGAACGGGTCAATCAGCCCCAGCATTTT

V: TRBV25-1
size: NA
D: NA
J: TRBJ2-6
CDR3: CASSRGSGANVLTF
DNA: TGTGCCAGCAGTCGGGGCTCTGGGGCCAACGTCCTGACTTTC

V: TRBV5-5
size: NA
D: NA
J: TRBJ1-5
CDR3: CASSLGAGNSNQPQHF
DNA: TGTGCCAGCAGCTTGGGCGCAGGAAATAGCAATCAGCCCCAGCATTTT

V: TRBV5-5
size: NA
D: TRBD1
J: TRBJ1-6
CDR3: CASSWDRAYNSPLHF
DNA: TGTGCCAGCAGCTGGGACAGGGCCTATAATTCACCCCTCCACTTT

V: TRBV4-3
size: once
D: TRBD1
J: TRBJ1-5
CDR3: CASSDGQGNQPQHF
DNA: TGCGCCAGCAGCGACGGACAGGGAAATCAGCCCCAGCATTTT

V: TRBV29-1
size: NA
D: NA
J: TRBJ2-5
CDR3: CSVEWSWGAGKTQYF
DNA: TGCAGCGTTGAGTGGTCCTGGGGGGCCGGGAAGACCCAGTACTTC

V: TRBV30
size: NA
D: NA
J: TRBJ1-2
CDR3: CAWSVSYDYGYTF
DNA: TGTGCCTGGAGTGTTAGCTATGACTATGGCTACACCTTC

V: TRBV7-2
size: NA
D: NA
J: TRBJ1-6
CDR3: CASSFRNSPLHF
DNA: TGTGCCAGCAGCTTTAGGAATTCACCCCTCCACTTT

V: TRBV28
size: NA
D: TRBD1
J: TRBJ1-4
CDR3: CASSFQGASNEKLFF
DNA: TGTGCCAGCAGTTTTCAGGGGGCGAGTAATGAAAAACTGTTTTTT

V: TRBV18
size: NA
D: TRBD1
J: TRBJ2-2
CDR3: CASSPLPAGQGITGELFF
DNA: TGTGCCAGCTCACCACTCCCGGCGGGACAGGGCATCACCGGGGAGCTGTTTTTT

V: TRBV12-5
size: NA
D: NA
J: TRBJ2-1
CDR3: CASGLATTLHEQFF
DNA: TGTGCTAGTGGTTTGGCCACCACGTTACATGAGCAGTTCTTC

V: TRBV7-6
size: NA
D: NA
J: TRBJ1-1
CDR3: CASSLAMNTEAFF
DNA: TGTGCCAGCAGCCTAGCGATGAACACTGAAGCTTTCTTT

V: TRBV5-4
size: few
D: NA
J: TRBJ1-2
CDR3: CASSLWGFYGYTF
DNA: TGTGCCAGCAGCTTGTGGGGATTCTATGGCTACACCTTC

V: TRBV5-1
size: NA
D: NA
J: TRBJ1-1
CDR3: CASSLGGGTRAFF
DNA: TGCGCCAGCAGCTTGGGGGGCGGAACTCGAGCTTTCTTT

V: TRBV5-1
size: NA
D: NA
J: TRBJ2-2
CDR3: CASSVSTTNTGELFF
DNA: TGCGCCAGCAGCGTCAGCACCACGAACACCGGGGAGCTGTTTTTT

V: TRBV11-2
size: NA
D: TRBD2
J: TRBJ2-1
CDR3: CASNLDFAGDNEQFF
DNA: TGTGCCAGCAACTTGGACTTTGCGGGGGACAATGAGCAGTTCTTC

V: TRBV6-1
size: NA
D: TRBD1
J: TRBJ1-3
CDR3: CASSARQGRGNTIYF
DNA: TGTGCCAGCAGCGCCCGACAGGGAAGAGGAAACACCATATATTTT

V: TRBV27
size: once
D: TRBD2
J: TRBJ2-7
CDR3: CASSPQIGLGTYEQYF
DNA: TGTGCCAGCAGTCCTCAGATAGGACTAGGCACCTACGAGCAGTACTTC

V: TRBV4-1
size: NA
D: TRBD2
J: TRBJ2-5
CDR3: CASSSSGRGETQYF
DNA: TGCGCCAGCAGCTCTAGCGGGAGGGGAGAGACCCAGTACTTC

V: TRBV6-5
size: once
D: TRBD1
J: TRBJ1-2
CDR3: CASSSLGQGGRDGYTF
DNA: TGTGCCAGCAGTTCCTTGGGACAGGGTGGTCGGGATGGCTACACCTTC

V: TRBV2
size: NA
D: TRBD2
J: TRBJ2-5
CDR3: CASRPGASGGGGETQYF
DNA: TGTGCCAGCAGGCCAGGTGCTAGCGGGGGGGGAGGAGAGACCCAGTACTTC

V: TRBV18
size: few
D: NA
J: TRBJ1-1
CDR3: CASSPPGGGNTEAFF
DNA: TGTGCCAGCTCACCACCGGGGGGCGGGAACACTGAAGCTTTCTTT

V: TRBV6-5
size: NA
D: NA
J: TRBJ2-7
CDR3: CASSPDRAGPYEQYF
DNA: TGTGCCAGCAGTCCAGACAGGGCGGGGCCCTACGAGCAGTACTTC

V: TRBV15
size: NA
D: TRBD1
J: TRBJ2-3
CDR3: CATSRTGTVGTDTQYF
DNA: TGTGCCACCAGCCGGACAGGGACTGTGGGCACAGATACGCAGTATTTT

V: TRBV28
size: once
D: TRBD1
J: TRBJ1-2
CDR3: CASIHGGQVYGYTF
DNA: TGTGCCAGCATCCACGGGGGACAGGTTTATGGCTACACCTTC

V: TRBV18
size: once
D: NA
J: TRBJ2-3
CDR3: CASSDLDTQYF
DNA: TGTGCCAGCTCCGACTTAGATACGCAGTATTTT

V: TRBV30
size: NA
D: NA
J: TRBJ1-1
CDR3: CAWSAGRLGGFNTEAFF
DNA: TGTGCCTGGAGCGCTGGACGGTTAGGGGGGTTTAACACTGAAGCTTTCTTT

V: TRBV9
size: few
D: NA
J: TRBJ2-7
CDR3: CASSETYPVYEQYF
DNA: TGTGCCAGCAGCGAAACGTATCCCGTATACGAGCAGTACTTC